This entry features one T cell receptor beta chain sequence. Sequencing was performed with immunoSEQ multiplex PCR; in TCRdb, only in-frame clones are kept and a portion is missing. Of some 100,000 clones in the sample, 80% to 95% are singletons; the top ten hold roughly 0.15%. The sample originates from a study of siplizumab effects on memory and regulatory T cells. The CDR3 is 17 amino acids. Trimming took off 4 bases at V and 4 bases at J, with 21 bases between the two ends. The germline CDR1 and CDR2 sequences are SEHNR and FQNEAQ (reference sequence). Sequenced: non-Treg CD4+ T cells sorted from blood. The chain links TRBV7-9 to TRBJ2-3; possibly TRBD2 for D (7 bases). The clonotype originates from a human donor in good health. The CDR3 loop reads CASSSGLRGAVSDTQYF. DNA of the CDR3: TGTGCCAGCAGCTCGGGCCTCCGGGGGGCAGTCTCAGATACGCAGTATTTT.